This paragraph covers one TCR beta chain sequence. In the authors' methods: How many nucleated cells were present was estimated from reference gene primer amplification. Generated by immunoSEQ multiplex PCR, the TCRdb table keeps only in-frame clones and is missing some. That table furnishes V, J and clone size, whereas the DNA furnished D and trimming. The repertoire has around 70,000 clones, about 80% of them found once; the top ten carry approximately 18%. The source of the sample is a study of blood T cell repertoires in COVID-19. Study information: Acute and convalescent COVID-19 samples came from the United States, Italy and Spain. PBMCs, B-cell-depleted T cells, or T cells were the source of the cDNA or gDNA that made up the material.

CDR1 is SGHRS, CDR2 YFSETQ, per germline. The V gene lost 0 bases and the J gene lost 6 bases, with 13 bases spanning the gap. CDR3 length: 14 residues. The receptor was derived from an older man who had recovered from COVID-19. The sample consisted of peripheral blood. This chain uses TRBV5-1 with TRBJ2-7, with D uncertain. The CDR3 reads CASSLDIRGSEQYF. The CDR3 nucleotides are TGCGCCAGCAGCTTGGATATACGAGGTAGCGAGCAGTACTTC.